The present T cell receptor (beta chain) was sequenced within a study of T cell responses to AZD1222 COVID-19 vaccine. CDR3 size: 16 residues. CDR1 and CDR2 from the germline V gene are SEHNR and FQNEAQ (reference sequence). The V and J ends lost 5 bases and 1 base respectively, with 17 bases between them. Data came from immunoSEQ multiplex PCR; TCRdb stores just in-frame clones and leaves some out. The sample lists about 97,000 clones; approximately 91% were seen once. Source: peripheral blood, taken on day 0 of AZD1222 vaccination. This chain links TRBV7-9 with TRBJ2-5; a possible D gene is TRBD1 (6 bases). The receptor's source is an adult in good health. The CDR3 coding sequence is TGTGCCAGCAGCCCTATAACAGGGCCGCTCCAAGAGACCCAGTACTTC. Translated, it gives CASSPITGPLQETQYF. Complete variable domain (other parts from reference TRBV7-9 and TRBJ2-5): DTGVSQNPRHKITKRGQNVTFRCDPISEHNRLYWYRQTLGQGPEFLTYFQNEAQLEKSRLLSDRFSAERPKGSFSTLEIQRTEQGDSAMYLCASSPITGPLQETQYFGPGTRLLVL.